Listed below are T cell receptor beta chains from one sample, sequenced in a study of blood T cell repertoires in COVID-19. Generated by immunoSEQ multiplex PCR, the TCRdb table keeps only in-frame clones and is missing some. In the table there are about 300,000 clones, about four fifths of which are singletons. Specimen: peripheral blood. The receptors shown here come from a human donor with COVID-19, enrolled during active disease. The donor label of this sample is uncertain. Each CDR3 is given with its conserved first and last residue. D genes are given only for firm matches. Clone size appears in some rows only: once, few, many, or a class for an expanded clone.

size: -
J: TRBJ2-3
D: -
V: TRBV7-9
CDR3: CASSPWRTSTDTQYF
DNA: TGTGCCAGCAGCCCTTGGCGGACTAGCACAGATACGCAGTATTTT

size: few
J: TRBJ2-3
D: -
V: TRBV7-2
CDR3: CASSPPPGGRSTDTQYF
DNA: TGTGCCAGCAGCCCTCCTCCGGGCGGGCGATCCACAGATACGCAGTATTTT

size: -
J: TRBJ2-4
D: -
V: TRBV4-1
CDR3: CASSLGHSENIQYF
DNA: TGCGCCAGCAGCCTGGGGCACTCCGAAAACATTCAGTACTTC

size: -
J: TRBJ1-1
D: TRBD1
V: TRBV28
CDR3: CASSPPGQLNTEAFF
DNA: TGTGCCAGCAGTCCCCCGGGACAGTTGAACACTGAAGCTTTCTTT

size: once
J: TRBJ2-1
D: TRBD2
V: TRBV6-5
CDR3: CASSLGLARGQFF
DNA: TGTGCCAGCAGTCTCGGACTAGCCCGAGGGCAGTTCTTC

size: -
J: TRBJ2-5
D: TRBD2
V: TRBV3-1/TRBV3-2
CDR3: CASSPPVAGGRETQYF
DNA: TGTGCCAGCAGCCCCCCTGTAGCGGGAGGAAGGGAGACCCAGTACTTC

size: once
J: TRBJ1-6
D: TRBD1
V: TRBV6-5
CDR3: CASSWDRGESPLHF
DNA: TGTGCCAGCAGTTGGGACAGGGGAGAATCACCCCTCCACTTT

size: -
J: TRBJ2-7
D: TRBD2
V: TRBV7-2
CDR3: CASSAGPGTIPTYEQYF
DNA: TGTGCCAGCAGCGCCGGCCCGGGGACTATCCCCACCTACGAGCAGTACTTC

size: -
J: TRBJ1-5
D: TRBD1
V: TRBV27
CDR3: CASSLSGGAGQPQHF
DNA: TGTGCCAGCAGTTTATCAGGGGGCGCTGGGCAGCCCCAGCATTTT

size: once
J: TRBJ2-1
D: -
V: TRBV6-5
CDR3: CASSAVAPNEQFF
DNA: TGTGCCAGTAGCGCCGTCGCCCCCAATGAGCAGTTCTTC

size: few
J: TRBJ1-2
D: -
V: TRBV7-8
CDR3: CASSPLDYGYTF
DNA: TGTGCCAGCAGCCCCCTCGACTATGGCTACACCTTC

size: -
J: TRBJ2-2
D: -
V: TRBV11-3
CDR3: CASAAVAPNTGELFF
DNA: TGTGCCAGCGCCGCAGTGGCACCGAACACCGGGGAGCTGTTTTTT

size: -
J: TRBJ2-1
D: TRBD2
V: TRBV3-1/TRBV3-2
CDR3: CASSQDRLAGRYNEQFF
DNA: TGTGCCAGCAGCCAAGATCGCCTAGCGGGAAGATACAATGAGCAGTTCTTC

size: -
J: TRBJ1-5
D: TRBD1
V: TRBV19
CDR3: CASSSRGTGSNQPQHF
DNA: TGTGCCAGTAGTTCTCGAGGGACAGGGAGCAATCAGCCCCAGCATTTT

size: -
J: TRBJ1-5
D: TRBD1
V: TRBV19
CDR3: CASRGQSKHSNQPQHF
DNA: TGTGCCAGCAGGGGGCAAAGTAAGCATAGCAATCAGCCCCAGCATTTT

size: -
J: TRBJ1-2
D: TRBD1
V: TRBV5-1
CDR3: CASSPNGQGLIGYTF
DNA: TGCGCCAGCAGCCCCAATGGACAGGGGTTGATTGGCTACACCTTC

size: -
J: TRBJ1-4
D: -
V: TRBV27
CDR3: CASSSSKGVGEKLFF
DNA: TGTGCCAGCAGTTCATCCAAGGGGGTCGGGGAAAAACTGTTTTTT

size: few
J: TRBJ2-6
D: -
V: TRBV27
CDR3: CASQQGGGANVLTF
DNA: TGTGCCAGCCAACAGGGCGGTGGGGCCAACGTCCTGACTTTC

size: few
J: TRBJ1-2
D: -
V: TRBV19
CDR3: CASTRDLYSGYTF
DNA: TGTGCCAGTACCCGGGATCTCTACTCGGGCTACACCTTC

size: -
J: TRBJ2-2
D: -
V: TRBV7-9
CDR3: CASSDGRRGNTGELFF
DNA: TGTGCCAGCAGCGATGGCCGGAGAGGGAACACCGGGGAGCTGTTTTTT

size: -
J: TRBJ2-2
D: -
V: TRBV29-1
CDR3: CSVDRADTGELFF
DNA: TGCAGCGTTGACAGGGCGGACACCGGGGAGCTGTTTTTT

size: -
J: TRBJ1-1
D: -
V: TRBV6-5
CDR3: CASSYTVGVGTEAFF
DNA: TGTGCCAGCAGTTACACCGTCGGGGTAGGCACTGAAGCTTTCTTT

size: -
J: TRBJ1-5
D: -
V: TRBV9
CDR3: CASNEPRASNQPQHF
DNA: TGTGCCAGCAATGAGCCCAGGGCTAGTAATCAGCCCCAGCATTTT

size: -
J: TRBJ2-3
D: TRBD2
V: TRBV9
CDR3: CASSFSGRPSDTQYF
DNA: TGTGCCAGCAGCTTTAGCGGGAGACCGTCAGATACGCAGTATTTT

size: -
J: TRBJ2-7
D: TRBD2
V: TRBV10-3
CDR3: CAIGQRTSGGEQYF
DNA: TGTGCCATCGGGCAGAGGACTAGTGGGGGCGAGCAGTACTTC

size: -
J: TRBJ2-7
D: TRBD2
V: TRBV6-5
CDR3: CASIASGAYEQYF
DNA: TGTGCCAGCATTGCTAGCGGGGCCTACGAGCAGTACTTC

size: -
J: TRBJ2-7
D: -
V: TRBV15
CDR3: CATSRELTGPPLSF
DNA: TGTGCCACCAGCAGAGAATTAACAGGTCCACCTCTCTCCTTC

size: -
J: TRBJ2-4
D: -
V: TRBV2
CDR3: CASRLGLGGENIQYF
DNA: TGTGCCAGCAGGCTGGGCCTTGGAGGCGAAAACATTCAGTACTTC

size: -
J: TRBJ1-1
D: -
V: TRBV6-5
CDR3: CASSPPGIPEAFF
DNA: TGTGCCAGCAGTCCCCCAGGGATCCCTGAAGCTTTCTTT

size: -
J: TRBJ2-1
D: TRBD1
V: TRBV3-1/TRBV3-2
CDR3: CASSQTGTGPYNEQFF
DNA: TGTGCCAGCAGCCAAACCGGGACAGGGCCCTACAATGAGCAGTTCTTC

size: -
J: TRBJ2-5
D: TRBD2
V: TRBV7-8
CDR3: CASSLGLIQETQYF
DNA: TGTGCCAGCAGCTTGGGACTAATCCAAGAGACCCAGTACTTC

size: -
J: TRBJ2-1
D: -
V: TRBV6-2/TRBV6-3
CDR3: CASSPLPGTYNEQFF
DNA: TGTGCCAGCAGTCCCCTACCGGGAACTTACAATGAGCAGTTCTTC

size: -
J: TRBJ2-7
D: TRBD2
V: TRBV11-2
CDR3: CASSLVGALAGSYEQYF
DNA: TGTGCCAGCAGCTTAGTAGGAGCACTAGCGGGATCTTACGAGCAGTACTTC

size: -
J: TRBJ2-3
D: -
V: TRBV7-2
CDR3: CASSLVGGTTDTQYF
DNA: TGTGCCAGCAGCTTAGTTGGCGGGACGACAGATACGCAGTATTTT

size: once
J: TRBJ1-5
D: TRBD1
V: TRBV28
CDR3: CASRPYTGGNQPQHF
DNA: TGTGCCAGCAGGCCTTATACAGGGGGCAATCAGCCCCAGCATTTT

size: -
J: TRBJ2-4
D: -
V: TRBV24-1
CDR3: CATSDPNGAAWIQYF
DNA: TGTGCCACCAGTGACCCTAATGGGGCAGCGTGGATTCAGTACTTC

size: -
J: TRBJ2-2
D: -
V: TRBV2
CDR3: CASSQGPTGELFF
DNA: TGTGCCAGCAGTCAGGGGCCCACCGGGGAGCTGTTTTTT

size: -
J: TRBJ2-1
D: -
V: TRBV3-1/TRBV3-2
CDR3: CASSQDVGHYNEQFF
DNA: TGTGCCAGCAGCCAAGACGTGGGACACTACAATGAGCAGTTCTTC

size: once
J: TRBJ1-6
D: TRBD1
V: TRBV19
CDR3: CASSTVTGYNSPLHF
DNA: TGTGCCAGTAGTACCGTGACAGGGTATAATTCACCCCTCCACTTT

size: -
J: TRBJ2-1
D: -
V: TRBV19
CDR3: CASTITPGAEQFF
DNA: TGTGCCAGTACCATCACTCCGGGAGCCGAGCAGTTCTTC

size: -
J: TRBJ2-2
D: -
V: TRBV5-1
CDR3: CASSLQGGTGELFF
DNA: TGCGCCAGCAGCCTACAAGGGGGAACCGGGGAGCTGTTTTTT

size: -
J: TRBJ2-7
D: -
V: TRBV3-1/TRBV3-2
CDR3: CASSQDLGEGPEQYF
DNA: TGTGCCAGCAGCCAAGATCTCGGGGAAGGTCCCGAGCAGTACTTC

size: few
J: TRBJ2-1
D: -
V: TRBV7-3
CDR3: CASSEAGILTNEQFF
DNA: TGTGCCAGCAGCGAAGCCGGGATACTAACCAATGAGCAGTTCTTC

size: -
J: TRBJ1-1
D: -
V: TRBV9
CDR3: CASRPELGTEAFF
DNA: TGTGCCAGCAGGCCGGAGCTTGGTACTGAAGCTTTCTTT

size: -
J: TRBJ1-2
D: -
V: TRBV19
CDR3: CASSIAFTDYGYTF
DNA: TGTGCCAGTAGTATAGCCTTCACGGACTATGGCTACACCTTC

size: -
J: TRBJ2-3
D: -
V: TRBV4-1
CDR3: CASSQGSLADTQYF
DNA: TGCGCCAGCAGCCAAGGGTCGTTAGCAGATACGCAGTATTTT

size: -
J: TRBJ2-1
D: TRBD2
V: TRBV7-3
CDR3: CASSPSGTSQREQFF
DNA: TGTGCCAGCAGCCCCTCCGGGACTAGCCAGCGTGAGCAGTTCTTC

size: -
J: TRBJ2-7
D: TRBD2
V: TRBV4-3
CDR3: CASSLKRASGPGEQYF
DNA: TGCGCCAGCAGCCTAAAGAGGGCTAGCGGACCGGGCGAGCAGTACTTC

size: -
J: TRBJ2-7
D: TRBD2
V: TRBV30
CDR3: CAWRLAGPTFSYEQYF
DNA: TGTGCCTGGAGACTAGCGGGCCCCACCTTCTCCTACGAGCAGTACTTC

size: once
J: TRBJ2-1
D: TRBD1
V: TRBV2
CDR3: CASSEQGAVNEQFF
DNA: TGTGCCAGCAGTGAGCAGGGGGCTGTCAATGAGCAGTTCTTC

size: -
J: TRBJ2-1
D: -
V: TRBV19
CDR3: CASSISRYNEQFF
DNA: TGTGCCAGTAGTATCTCGAGGTACAATGAGCAGTTCTTC

size: -
J: TRBJ2-3
D: TRBD2
V: TRBV4-1
CDR3: CASSTGLAGGTDTQYF
DNA: TGCGCCAGCAGCACGGGACTAGCGGGAGGCACAGATACGCAGTATTTT

size: few
J: TRBJ2-2
D: TRBD2
V: TRBV6-1
CDR3: CASSLSGTGGELFF
DNA: TGTGCCAGCAGTCTTAGCGGGACCGGCGGGGAGCTGTTTTTT

size: -
J: TRBJ2-6
D: -
V: TRBV7-3
CDR3: CASSLQGPSGANVLTF
DNA: TGTGCCAGCAGCTTACAGGGGCCCTCTGGGGCCAACGTCCTGACTTTC

size: once
J: TRBJ2-2
D: -
V: TRBV19
CDR3: CASSIGRVGNTGELFF
DNA: TGTGCCAGTAGTATAGGCAGGGTTGGGAACACCGGGGAGCTGTTTTTT

size: -
J: TRBJ2-2
D: TRBD2
V: TRBV2
CDR3: CASTLEVGLAANTGELFF
DNA: TGTGCCAGCACCCTTGAAGTGGGGCTAGCGGCGAACACCGGGGAGCTGTTTTTT

size: -
J: TRBJ2-5
D: -
V: TRBV19
CDR3: CASNLDSQETQYF
DNA: TGTGCCAGTAACCTAGACAGTCAAGAGACCCAGTACTTC

size: -
J: TRBJ1-2
D: -
V: TRBV7-2
CDR3: CASSPRREGGYTF
DNA: TGTGCCAGCAGCCCACGAAGGGAGGGGGGCTACACCTTC

size: -
J: TRBJ2-7
D: -
V: TRBV14
CDR3: CASSSIYEQYF
DNA: TGTGCCAGCAGCTCAATCTACGAGCAGTACTTC

size: -
J: TRBJ2-3
D: TRBD1
V: TRBV29-1
CDR3: CSVESRAGGGTDTQYF
DNA: TGCAGCGTTGAATCCAGGGCAGGGGGAGGCACAGATACGCAGTATTTT